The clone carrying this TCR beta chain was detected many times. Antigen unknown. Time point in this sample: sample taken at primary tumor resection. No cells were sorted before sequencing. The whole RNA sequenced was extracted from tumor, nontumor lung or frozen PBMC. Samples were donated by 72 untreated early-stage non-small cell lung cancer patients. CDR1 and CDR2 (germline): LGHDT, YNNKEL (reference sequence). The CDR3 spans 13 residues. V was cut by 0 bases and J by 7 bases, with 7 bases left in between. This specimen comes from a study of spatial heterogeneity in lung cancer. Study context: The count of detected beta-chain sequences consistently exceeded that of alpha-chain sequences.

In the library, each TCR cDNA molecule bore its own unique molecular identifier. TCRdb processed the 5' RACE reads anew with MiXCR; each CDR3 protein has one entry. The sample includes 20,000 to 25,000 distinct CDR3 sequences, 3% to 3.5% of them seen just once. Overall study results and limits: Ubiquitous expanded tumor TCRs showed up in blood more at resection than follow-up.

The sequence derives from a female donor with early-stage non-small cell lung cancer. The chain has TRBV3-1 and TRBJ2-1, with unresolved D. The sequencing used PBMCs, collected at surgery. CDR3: CASSQDARNEQFF. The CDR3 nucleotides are TGTGCCAGCAGCCAAGATGCAAGGAATGAGCAGTTCTTC.